The rows below give T cell receptor beta chains drawn from one sample of a study of blood T cell repertoires in COVID-19. The data were produced by immunoSEQ multiplex PCR, yet TCRdb's version contains in-frame clones alone and is incomplete. The table records about 370,000 clones, approximately 91% of them present only once. Source material: PBMCs or T cells enriched from blood (not recorded which). These receptors all come from a woman in her thirties or forties who had been exposed to COVID-19. The CDR3 runs from the conserved cysteine through the conserved F or W. Each record gives: D gene, V gene, clone size, J gene, CDR3 protein, CDR3 DNA. D genes are given only for firm matches. Expanded clones are given a class, and other clones once, few, many or no size at all.

>TRBD1|TRBV5-1|-|TRBJ1-5
CASSYGTGLEQPQHF
TGCGCCAGCAGCTACGGGACAGGGCTAGAACAGCCCCAGCATTTT
>TRBD1|TRBV5-4|-|TRBJ2-7
CASSSPGVGTGGSEQYF
TGTGCCAGCAGCTCCCCCGGGGTGGGGACAGGGGGTAGCGAGCAGTACTTC
>-|TRBV9|-|TRBJ2-5
CASSGGPGPQETQYF
TGTGCCAGCAGCGGAGGGCCGGGCCCTCAAGAGACCCAGTACTTC
>-|TRBV4-1|few|TRBJ1-5
CASSRTQEESQPQHF
TGCGCCAGCAGCCGAACTCAGGAGGAAAGTCAGCCCCAGCATTTT
>TRBD1|TRBV7-9|-|TRBJ1-2
CASSYWTGQPYGYTF
TGTGCCAGCAGCTACTGGACAGGGCAACCCTATGGCTACACCTTC
>TRBD2|TRBV5-1|-|TRBJ2-7
CASSLGREFPYEQYF
TGCGCCAGCAGCTTGGGGCGGGAGTTTCCCTACGAGCAGTACTTC
>-|TRBV7-2|once|TRBJ1-2
CASSFLDSGGGYTF
TGTGCCAGCAGCTTTCTGGACTCGGGAGGCGGCTACACCTTC
>TRBD1|TRBV19|-|TRBJ1-2
CASSPGQGARGNYGYTF
TGTGCCAGTTCCCCGGGACAGGGGGCGAGGGGTAACTATGGCTACACCTTC
>TRBD2|TRBV3-1/TRBV3-2|-|TRBJ2-3
CASRANFERGADTQYF
TGTGCCAGCAGGGCTAACTTTGAGCGGGGGGCAGATACGCAGTATTTT
>TRBD2|TRBV19|-|TRBJ2-3
CASNRRGATDTQYF
TGTGCCAGTAATCGGCGGGGGGCAACAGATACGCAGTATTTT
>-|TRBV19|-|TRBJ2-3
CASSPYQEVDTQYF
TGTGCCAGTAGTCCGTATCAGGAGGTAGATACGCAGTATTTT
>-|TRBV6-6|-|TRBJ1-5
CASSYSGSEQPQHF
TGTGCCAGCAGTTACTCCGGGTCGGAGCAGCCCCAGCATTTT
>TRBD2|TRBV5-1|-|TRBJ2-3
CASRAGAGGGAIDTQYF
TGCGCCAGCAGGGCCGGCGCAGGCGGGGGGGCGATAGATACGCAGTATTTT
>-|TRBV4-2|-|TRBJ1-3
CASSQLGQRSSGNTIYF
TGTGCCAGCAGCCAACTTGGACAGCGATCCTCTGGAAACACCATATATTTT
>-|TRBV10-3|-|TRBJ2-1
CAISESYEQFF
TGTGCCATCAGTGAGTCCTATGAGCAGTTCTTC
>-|TRBV5-5|-|TRBJ1-3
CASSFYPGNTIYF
TGTGCCAGCAGCTTCTACCCTGGAAACACCATATATTTT
>TRBD1|TRBV11-3|-|TRBJ2-7
CASSSQGLVEQYF
TGTGCCAGCAGCTCACAGGGGTTGGTCGAGCAGTACTTC
>-|TRBV4-1|-|TRBJ2-3
CASSQGRRDTQYF
TGCGCCAGCAGCCAAGGCAGGCGAGATACGCAGTATTTT
>TRBD1|TRBV28|-|TRBJ1-1
CASSPRQGSGAFF
TGTGCCAGCAGTCCGCGACAGGGGAGTGGAGCTTTCTTT
>TRBD1|TRBV10-3|-|TRBJ1-1
CAISDRVETEAFF
TGTGCCATCAGCGACAGGGTAGAAACTGAAGCTTTCTTT
>TRBD1|TRBV7-6|-|TRBJ1-1
CASSLRLQGALNTEAFF
TGTGCCAGCAGCTTACGTCTCCAGGGGGCTTTGAACACTGAAGCTTTCTTT
>-|TRBV15|-|TRBJ1-2
CATSTGRRVRYGYTF
TGTGCCACCAGCACCGGACGCAGGGTCCGGTATGGCTACACCTTC
>-|TRBV11-2|-|TRBJ2-1
CASSLDRLGNEQFF
TGTGCCAGCAGCTTAGACAGGTTGGGCAATGAGCAGTTCTTC
>TRBD2|TRBV7-8|-|TRBJ2-1
CASSHKGASGTLEQFF
TGTGCCAGCAGCCACAAAGGGGCTAGCGGGACCCTAGAGCAGTTCTTC
>TRBD1|TRBV5-1|-|TRBJ1-2
CASSVEAGQGLRNYGYTF
TGCGCCAGCAGCGTCGAAGCGGGACAGGGATTACGAAACTATGGCTACACCTTC
>-|TRBV7-8|-|TRBJ2-1
CASSLAAAGVNEQFF
TGTGCCAGCAGCTTAGCGGCGGCAGGGGTCAATGAGCAGTTCTTC
>-|TRBV30|-|TRBJ1-1
CAWTIFGTEAFF
TGTGCCTGGACCATCTTCGGCACTGAAGCTTTCTTT
>-|TRBV18|-|TRBJ1-1
CASSPMEDAEAFF
TGTGCCAGCTCACCCATGGAGGACGCTGAAGCTTTCTTT
>-|TRBV3-1/TRBV3-2|once|TRBJ1-2
CASSQVGGGPGYTF
TGTGCCAGCAGCCAAGTGGGGGGAGGGCCGGGCTACACCTTC